This T cell receptor beta chain is from a study of metastatic and nonmetastatic thyroid tumors. Background on the study: Both malignant and benign thyroid patients supplied peripheral blood and tumor or nodule tissue samples, across which the repertoires of these patients were then compared. Study-level results: Reported TCR beta diversity, measured in blood and tumor, was significantly higher for malignant thyroid tumors than for benign nodules.

In the original analysis: A papillary thyroid cancer distant-metastasis classifier was built from CDR3 differences across clinicopathological groups. TCRdb re-clonotyped the PCR reads through MiXCR. For this entry, the V and J calls and clone size follow TCRdb and not the study's own pipeline. Of approximately 13,000 clones detected, about 25% appear once; the ten largest clones hold approximately 59%. With 0 bases removed from V and 5 bases from J, the gap between germline ends came to 7 bases. Germline values: CDR1 KGHSY, CDR2 FQNENV. The length of the CDR3 is 13 residues. This clone has more than one count but fewer than ten. The antigen is undetermined. Treatment of any kind had been given to no patient before thyroid surgery.

The sequenced sample was blood. This TCR was recovered from a male donor with papillary thyroid cancer or a benign thyroid nodule (not recorded which). Some clones in this sample may be carry-over from other donors' samples. This rearrangement joins TRBV16 to TRBJ1-2; D unclear. The CDR3 DNA reads TGTGCCAGCAGCCAATCAGGGATTTATGGCTACACCTTC. It specifies CASSQSGIYGYTF.